One and the same sample provided the 21 T cell receptor beta chains below, sequenced in a study of CD8 T cells in Susac syndrome. Random hexamers served to reverse transcribe roughly 0.45 to 1 ug RNA. TCRdb ran MiXCR on the immunoSEQ multiplex PCR reads and lists one entry per CDR3 protein. Of approximately 230,000 distinct CDR3 sequences in the sample, 80% to 95% were seen once. Sequencing input: CD4+ T cells from PBMCs. These receptor sequences come from a human donor with multiple sclerosis.

This sequence joins TRBV11-2 and TRBJ1-3, with D perhaps matching TRBD1 (6 bases). The CDR3 consists of 15 residues. Deletions cut 2 bases from V and 3 bases from J, with 11 bases between. The V gene's germline CDR1 is SGHAT and CDR2 FQNNGV. CDR3: CASSLNTGSGNTIYF. CDR3 nucleotide sequence: TGTGCCAGCAGCTTAAATACAGGGAGTGGAAACACCATATATTTT. Variable domain in full (rest from reference TRBV11-2 and TRBJ1-3): EAGVAQSPRYKIIEKRQSVAFWCNPISGHATLYWYQQILGQGPKLLIQFQNNGVVDDSQLPKDRFSAERLKGVDSTLKIQPAKLEDSAVYLCASSLNTGSGNTIYFGEGSWLTVV.

The CDR3 here is CASSLYPGYQETQYF. The CDR3 nucleotides read TGTGCCAGCAGCTTGTACCCGGGGTACCAAGAGACCCAGTACTTC. The chain has TRBV7-3 and TRBJ2-5, with D possibly being TRBD2 (5 bases). Per the germline V gene, CDR1 is SGHTA and CDR2 is FQGTGA. Between the trimmed V and J ends, which lost 3 bases and 0 bases, there was a span of 11 bases. There are 15 residues in the CDR3.

The rearrangement links TRBV3-1 to TRBJ2-2; D may be TRBD2 (5 bases). This CDR3 region has 20 residues. Germline values: CDR1 LGHDT, CDR2 YNNKEL (reference sequence). Trimming pared 1 base from V and 4 bases from J, leaving 25 bases between. CDR3 sequence reads: CASSQVRTEFDWLATGELFF. The CDR3 region has the DNA TGTGCCAGCAGCCAAGTCCGGACTGAGTTCGACTGGCTAGCCACCGGGGAGCTGTTTTTT.

The genes are TRBV27 and TRBJ2-6; D is unclear. From germline, CDR1 is MNHEY and CDR2 SMNVEV (reference sequence). This CDR3 region has 14 residues. V was shortened by 7 bases and J by 2 bases, with 9 bases between the two germline ends. CDR3 sequence (DNA): TGTGCCAGCAATGCAGGCGCTGGGGCCAACGTCCTGACTTTC. It encodes CASNAGAGANVLTF.

The chain employs TRBV5-6 and TRBJ2-4, with 14 positions matching TRBD2. Per the germline V gene, CDR1 is SGHDT and CDR2 is YYEEEE. V was pared by 3 bases and J by 7 bases, with 12 bases of the junction left unmatched. This CDR3 spans 18 amino acids. CDR3 coding DNA: TGTGCCAGCAGCTCCTTCCCGGGACTAGCGGGAGCAGGTAACATTCAGTACTTC. This gives the protein CASSSFPGLAGAGNIQYF.

The chain joins TRBV29-1 to TRBJ2-5; no definite D call. The germline V gene has CDR1 SQVTM and CDR2 ANQGSEA. Deletions cut 4 bases from V and 7 bases from J, with 13 bases between. CDR3 size: 12 residues. This CDR3 is CSVGTTSRTQYF. CDR3 DNA: TGCAGCGTTGGAACTACTTCAAGGACCCAGTACTTC.

The chain employs TRBV25-1 and TRBJ2-2; perhaps TRBD2 as D (5 bases). V was pared by 8 bases and J by 9 bases, with 10 bases between. The CDR3 is 11 amino acids. In germline, CDR1 is MGHDK, CDR2 SYGVNS. CDR3 sequence: CASARGRELFF. The CDR3 coding sequence is TGTGCCAGCGCCCGAGGGAGGGAGCTGTTTTTT.

The chain recombines TRBV25-1 with TRBJ2-5, with a tentative D call TRBD2 (6 bases). The CDR3 is 16 amino acids. Per the germline V gene, CDR1 is MGHDK and CDR2 is SYGVNS. The germline V and J ends were trimmed by 2 bases and 1 base, with 14 bases remaining between them. Here the CDR3 reads CASSEIGSGLQETQYF. For the CDR3, the DNA is TGTGCCAGCAGTGAAATTGGTAGCGGACTCCAAGAGACCCAGTACTTC. Complete variable domain (other parts from reference TRBV25-1 and TRBJ2-5): EADIYQTPRYLVIGTGKKITLECSQTMGHDKMYWYQQDPGMELHLIHYSYGVNSTEKGDLSSESTVSRIRTEHFPLTLESARPSHTSQYLCASSEIGSGLQETQYFGPGTRLLVL.

The V call is TRBV5-1, the J call TRBJ2-2, with 16 positions matching TRBD2. Germline V CDR1 and CDR2: SGHRS, YFSETQ. The CDR3 is made up of 20 amino acids. V trimming: 4 bases; J trimming: 11 bases; junction bases outside the gene matches: 20. The DNA of the CDR3 is TGCGCCAGCAGCCCTCACCAGGGGACTAGCGGGAGGGCCCTAAGGTATGAGCTGTTTTTT. Translation gives CASSPHQGTSGRALRYELFF.

The chain joins TRBV6-6 to TRBJ1-2, with unresolved D. V dropped 0 bases and J dropped 6 bases, with 14 bases sitting between them. Germline V gives CDR1 MNHNY, CDR2 SVGAGI (reference sequence). This CDR3 contains 15 residues. The DNA of the CDR3 is TGTGCCAGCAGTTACTCGAGAGTAAGGAACGATGGCTACACCTTC. Its translation is CASSYSRVRNDGYTF.

This clonotype appeared a single time. The chain joins TRBV9 to TRBJ1-4; a weak D match, TRBD1 (5 bases). Trimming left V 0 bases short and J 7 bases short, with 16 bases between. This CDR3 comprises 16 residues. Per germline, CDR1 SGDLS and CDR2 YYNGEE. This chain's CDR3 is CASSVASLGTGEKLFF. CDR3 DNA: TGTGCCAGCAGCGTAGCCAGCCTAGGGACGGGTGAAAAACTGTTTTTT. The variable domain in full, with the rest retrieved from reference TRBV9 and TRBJ1-4, is DSGVTQTPKHLITATGQRVTLRCSPRSGDLSVYWYQQSLDQGLQFLIQYYNGEERAKGNILERFSAQQFPDLHSELNLSSLELGDSALYFCASSVASLGTGEKLFFGSGTQLSVL.

The chain combines TRBV28 with TRBJ1-2; the D is unclear. Germline CDR1 reads MDHEN; CDR2 reads SYDVKM. This CDR3 contains 16 residues. The ends were cut back, 3 bases at V and 3 bases at J, with 17 bases in the middle. CDR3 DNA: TGTGCCAGCAGTTTTTTGGCTTTCTCAAGGGACTATGGCTACACCTTC. This gives the protein CASSFLAFSRDYGYTF.

The chain uses TRBV5-1 and TRBJ2-5; 10 nucleotides agree with TRBD2. Germline CDR1 SGHRS, CDR2 YFSETQ. This CDR3 is built from 15 residues. V trimming: 0 bases; J trimming: 5 bases; junction bases outside the gene matches: 4. CDR3 bases: TGCGCCAGCAGCTTGGAACTAGCGGGACTGGAGACCCAGTACTTC. Protein: CASSLELAGLETQYF.

This chain joins TRBV27 and TRBJ1-2, with no clear D. Trimming removed 5 bases at V and 6 bases at J, with 19 bases between. This CDR3 comprises 15 residues. Germline V gene lookup returns CDR1 MNHEY and CDR2 SMNVEV (reference sequence). CDR3 bases: TGTGCCAGCAGTAGTAGGTATCGGGCTAGGGATGGCTACACCTTC. Its translation is CASSSRYRARDGYTF.

This clonotype was detected only once. The chain employs TRBV2 and TRBJ2-2, with D possibly called TRBD1 or TRBD2 (5 bases each). The V gene lost 1 base and the J gene lost 4 bases, with 7 bases spanning the gap. The V gene's germline CDR1 is SNHLY and CDR2 FYNNEI. The CDR3 sequence is 14 residues long. In DNA, the CDR3 is TGTGCCAGCAGTGAAGGGGGGAGCACCGGGGAGCTGTTTTTT. Translated: CASSEGGSTGELFF.

The chain links TRBV7-3 to TRBJ2-5; D uncertain. V gave up 1 base and J gave up 3 bases, with 9 bases separating them. CDR3 size: 14 residues. Germline assignment: CDR1 SGHTA and CDR2 FQGTGA. The CDR3, as DNA: TGTGCCAGCAGCTTAATGAGAACAGAAGAGACCCAGTACTTC. Its protein is CASSLMRTEETQYF.

The chain joins TRBV7-6 to TRBJ2-5; D possibly corresponds to TRBD1 (5 bases). This CDR3 comprises 15 residues. V lost 2 bases and J lost 2, with 12 bases in between. The germline V gene has CDR1 SGHVS and CDR2 FNYEAQ. The CDR3 is CASSLLRRTQETQYF. CDR3 DNA: TGTGCCAGCAGCTTACTCCGTAGGACACAAGAGACCCAGTACTTC.

The chain employs TRBV30 and TRBJ1-1, with D possibly being TRBD1 (5 bases). V was cut by 1 base and J by 1 base, with 16 bases left in between. The CDR3 has 16 residues. From germline, CDR1 is GTSNPN and CDR2 SVGIG (reference sequence). CDR3 coding DNA: TGTGCCTGGAGTGAGGGGTGGGGCAGAGGGAACACTGAAGCTTTCTTT. Amino acids: CAWSEGWGRGNTEAFF.

The V call is TRBV9, the J call TRBJ2-7; D not resolved. Germline-derived CDR1 and CDR2 are SGDLS and YYNGEE. This CDR3 has 15 residues. V was trimmed by 0 bases and J by 3 bases, leaving 13 bases between them. Written as DNA, the CDR3 is TGTGCCAGCAGCGTAGCAAGTACGCCAGACTACGAGCAGTACTTC. It yields the protein CASSVASTPDYEQYF.

CDR3 region: CASSYRVTGNGYNEQFF. The CDR3 coding sequence is TGTGCCAGCAGCTACCGGGTAACAGGGAATGGATACAATGAGCAGTTCTTC. V gene TRBV7-9 combines with J gene TRBJ2-1; TRBD1 might be the D (6 bases). Trimming took 4 bases from V and 4 from J, leaving 20 bases between them. There are 17 residues in the CDR3. CDR1 is SEHNR and CDR2 is FQNEAQ in the germline V gene (reference sequence).

The V call is TRBV12-3 or TRBV12-4, the J call TRBJ1-2; D not certain. Deletions cut 3 bases from V and 7 bases from J, with 9 bases between. CDR3 length: 12 residues. This CDR3 reads CASSLIGRGYTF. The CDR3 DNA reads TGTGCCAGCAGTTTGATCGGACGTGGCTACACCTTC.